The table lists the clone carrying this T cell receptor beta chain with a few counts. TCRdb's table, derived via immunoSEQ multiplex PCR, lists solely in-frame clones and lacks some. The repertoire has just over 200,000 clones, around 81% of them found once; the top ten carry 4.5% to 7%. This sample is drawn from a study of blood T cell repertoires in COVID-19. This CDR3 has 16 amino acids. The trim removed 7 bases at V and 1 base at J, leaving 6 bases unmatched. Germline loops: CDR1 MDHEN, CDR2 SYDVKM. The V gene is TRBV28, the J gene TRBJ2-4; 11 nucleotides align to TRBD1. The origin of this receptor is an older woman with acute or convalescent COVID-19. The sequenced sample was peripheral blood. The CDR3 DNA sequence: TGTGCCAGCATCGCGGACAGGGGGCAGGCCAAAAACATTCAGTACTTC. As protein: CASIADRGQAKNIQYF.